This TCR beta chain was captured in a study of beta chain features in type 1 diabetes. Blood was drawn once from each donor into heparinised tubes. The draws averaged about 0.11 L. Via CD45RO/CCR7/CD25/CD127/CD95/CD27, cells of the CD4+ naive, central memory, regulatory and stem cell-like memory subsets were sorted. CDR1 and CDR2 (germline): SGHAT, FQDESV (reference sequence). The CDR3 is 15 residues long. The V gene end was trimmed by 5 bases and the J gene end by 1 base; junction bases not matched to a gene: 4. Since all of the isolated RNA was reverse transcribed, expressed TCRB transcripts were what got sequenced. Sequencing used immunoSEQ multiplex PCR; TCRdb keeps in-frame clones, though not all of them. The sample holds hundreds of thousands of clones, roughly 13% seen once. The study, taken as a whole, reports: More deletions and fewer insertions at VDJ junctions were seen in type 1 diabetes patients.

This clone has only a few counts. Its antigen is currently unknown. The rearrangement uses TRBV11-1 and TRBJ2-2; 7 bases line up with TRBD1. This receptor was obtained from a man between 18 and 29 years old in good health. Sequencing was carried out using naive CD4+ T cells from blood. The CDR3 here is CASSRRQGNTGELFF. For the CDR3, the DNA is TGTGCCAGCAGCCGCCGACAGGGGAACACCGGGGAGCTGTTTTTT.